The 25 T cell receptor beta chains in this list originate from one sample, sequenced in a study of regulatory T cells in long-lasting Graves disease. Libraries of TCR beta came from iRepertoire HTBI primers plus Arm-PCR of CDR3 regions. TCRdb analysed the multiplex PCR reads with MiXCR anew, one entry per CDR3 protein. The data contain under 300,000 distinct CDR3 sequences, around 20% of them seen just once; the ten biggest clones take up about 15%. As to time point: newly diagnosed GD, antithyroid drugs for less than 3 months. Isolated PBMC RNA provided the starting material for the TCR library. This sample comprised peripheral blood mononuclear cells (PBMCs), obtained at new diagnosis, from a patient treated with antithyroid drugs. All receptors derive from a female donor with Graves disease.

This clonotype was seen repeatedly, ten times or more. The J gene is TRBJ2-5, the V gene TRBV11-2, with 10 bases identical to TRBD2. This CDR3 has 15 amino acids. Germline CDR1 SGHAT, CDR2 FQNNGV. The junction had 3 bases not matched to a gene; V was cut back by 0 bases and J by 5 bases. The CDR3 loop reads CASSLEAGGTETQYF. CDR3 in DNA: TGTGCCAGCAGCTTAGAAGCGGGGGGGACGGAGACCCAGTACTTC.

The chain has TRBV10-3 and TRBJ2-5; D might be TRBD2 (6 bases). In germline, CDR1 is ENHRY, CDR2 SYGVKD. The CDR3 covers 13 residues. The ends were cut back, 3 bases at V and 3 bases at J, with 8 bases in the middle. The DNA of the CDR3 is TGTGCCATCAGTGATAGCGGTGAAGAGACCCAGTACTTC. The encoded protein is CAISDSGEETQYF.

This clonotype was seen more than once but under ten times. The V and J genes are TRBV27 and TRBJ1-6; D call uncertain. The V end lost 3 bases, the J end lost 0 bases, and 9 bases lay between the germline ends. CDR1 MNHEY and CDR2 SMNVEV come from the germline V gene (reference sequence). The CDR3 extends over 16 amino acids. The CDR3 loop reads CASSFLANSYNSPLHF. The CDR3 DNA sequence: TGTGCCAGCAGTTTTCTTGCGAACTCCTATAATTCACCCCTCCACTTT.

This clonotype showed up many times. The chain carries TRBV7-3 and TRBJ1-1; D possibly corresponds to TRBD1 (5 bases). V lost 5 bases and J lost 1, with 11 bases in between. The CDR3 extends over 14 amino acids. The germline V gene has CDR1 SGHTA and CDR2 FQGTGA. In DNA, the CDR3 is TGTGCCAGCAGCCTAGGGGTTCCGAACACTGAAGCTTTCTTT. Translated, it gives CASSLGVPNTEAFF.

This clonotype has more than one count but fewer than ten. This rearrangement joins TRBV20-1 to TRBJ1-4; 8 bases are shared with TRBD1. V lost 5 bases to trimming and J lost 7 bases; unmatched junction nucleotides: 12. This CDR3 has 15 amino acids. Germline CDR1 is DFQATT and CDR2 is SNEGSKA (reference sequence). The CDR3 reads CSASGTGHLGEKLFF. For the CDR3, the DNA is TGCAGTGCTTCCGGGACAGGCCACCTTGGTGAAAAACTGTTTTTT.

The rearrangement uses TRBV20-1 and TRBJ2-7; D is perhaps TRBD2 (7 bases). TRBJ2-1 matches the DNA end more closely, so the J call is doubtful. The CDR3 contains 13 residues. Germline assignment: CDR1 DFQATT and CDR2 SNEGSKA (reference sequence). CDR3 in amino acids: CSARGRAHNEQFF. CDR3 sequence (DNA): TGCAGTGCAAGGGGGAGGGCTCACAATGAGCAGTTCTTC.

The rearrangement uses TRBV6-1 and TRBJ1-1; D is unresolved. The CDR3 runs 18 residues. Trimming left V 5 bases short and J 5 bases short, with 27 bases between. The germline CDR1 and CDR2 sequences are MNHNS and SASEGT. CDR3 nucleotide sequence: TGTGCCAGCAGTAAACTTTCAAACTCGGGCTCCGGATGGACTGAAGCTTTCTTT. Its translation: CASSKLSNSGSGWTEAFF.

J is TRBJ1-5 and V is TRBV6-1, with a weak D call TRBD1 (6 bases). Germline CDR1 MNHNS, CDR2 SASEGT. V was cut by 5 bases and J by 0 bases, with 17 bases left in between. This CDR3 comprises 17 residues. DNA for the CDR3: TGTGCCAGCAGTCGCCGCGGGGGCGACCTTAGCAATCAGCCCCAGCATTTT. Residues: CASSRRGGDLSNQPQHF.

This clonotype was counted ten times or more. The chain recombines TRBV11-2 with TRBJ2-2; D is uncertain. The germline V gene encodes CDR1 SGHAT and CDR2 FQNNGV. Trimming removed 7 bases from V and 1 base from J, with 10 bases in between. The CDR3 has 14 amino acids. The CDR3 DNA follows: TGTGCCAGCAACCGAGCTGGGAACACCGGGGAGCTGTTTTTT. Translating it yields CASNRAGNTGELFF.

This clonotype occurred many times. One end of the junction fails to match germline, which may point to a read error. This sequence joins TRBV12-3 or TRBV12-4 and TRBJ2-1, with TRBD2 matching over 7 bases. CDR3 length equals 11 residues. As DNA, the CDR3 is TGTGCCAGCAGTGTAGCGGGTGAGCAGTTCTTC. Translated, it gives CASSVAGEQFF.

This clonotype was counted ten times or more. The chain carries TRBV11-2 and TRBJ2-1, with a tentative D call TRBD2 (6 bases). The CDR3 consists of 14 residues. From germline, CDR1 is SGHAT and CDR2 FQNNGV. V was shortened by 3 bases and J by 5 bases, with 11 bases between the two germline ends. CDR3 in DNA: TGTGCCAGCAGCTTGACTAGTAGCGACAATGAGCAGTTCTTC. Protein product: CASSLTSSDNEQFF.

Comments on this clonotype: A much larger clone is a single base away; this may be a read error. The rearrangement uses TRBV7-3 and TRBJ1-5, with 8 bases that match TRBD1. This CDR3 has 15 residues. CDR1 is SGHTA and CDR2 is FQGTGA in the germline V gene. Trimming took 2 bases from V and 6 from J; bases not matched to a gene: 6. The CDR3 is CASSLSAGGSQPQHF. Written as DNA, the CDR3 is TGTGCCAGCAGCTTATCGGCAGGGGGCAGTCAGCCCCAGCATTTT.

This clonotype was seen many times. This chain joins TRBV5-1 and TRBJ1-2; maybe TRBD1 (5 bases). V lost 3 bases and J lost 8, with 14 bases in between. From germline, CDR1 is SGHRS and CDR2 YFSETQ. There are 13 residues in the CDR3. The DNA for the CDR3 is TGCGCCAGCAGCTCCCAGGGCCATTTGGGCTACACCTTC. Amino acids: CASSSQGHLGYTF.

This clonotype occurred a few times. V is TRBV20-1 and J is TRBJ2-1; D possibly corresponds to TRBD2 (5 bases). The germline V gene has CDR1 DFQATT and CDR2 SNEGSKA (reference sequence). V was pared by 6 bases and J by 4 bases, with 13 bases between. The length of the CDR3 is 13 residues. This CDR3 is CSAYAAGYNEQFF. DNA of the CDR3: TGCAGTGCCTACGCCGCGGGTTACAATGAGCAGTTCTTC.

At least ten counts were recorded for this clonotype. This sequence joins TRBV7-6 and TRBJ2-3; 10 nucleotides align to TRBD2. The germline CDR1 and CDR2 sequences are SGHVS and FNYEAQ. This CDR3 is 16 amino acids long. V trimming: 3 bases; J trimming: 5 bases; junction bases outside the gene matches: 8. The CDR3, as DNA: TGTGCCAGCAGCTTTAAAGCGGGGGGGCCTTTAGATACGCAGTATTTT. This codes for CASSFKAGGPLDTQYF. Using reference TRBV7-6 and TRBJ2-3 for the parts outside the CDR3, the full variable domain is GAGVSQSPRYKVTKRGQDVALRCDPISGHVSLYWYRQALGQGPEFLTYFNYEAQQDKSGLPNDRFSAERPEGSISTLTIQRTEQRDSAMYRCASSFKAGGPLDTQYFGPGTRLTVL.

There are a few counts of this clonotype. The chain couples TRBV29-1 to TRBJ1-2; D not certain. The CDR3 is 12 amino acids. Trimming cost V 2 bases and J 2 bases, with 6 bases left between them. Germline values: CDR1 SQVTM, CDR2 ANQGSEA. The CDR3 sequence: CSVEQDNYGYTF. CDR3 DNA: TGCAGCGTTGAACAGGACAACTATGGCTACACCTTC.

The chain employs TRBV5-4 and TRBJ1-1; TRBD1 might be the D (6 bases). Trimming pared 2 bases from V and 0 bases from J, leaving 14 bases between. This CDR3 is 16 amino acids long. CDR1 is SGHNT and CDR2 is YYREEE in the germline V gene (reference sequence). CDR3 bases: TGTGCCAGCAGCTTACTCTCGGGGGCGATGAACACTGAAGCTTTCTTT. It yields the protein CASSLLSGAMNTEAFF.

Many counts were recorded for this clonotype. CDR3 bases: TGCTCGGCGGCTCACGCCTCTGGGGAGCAGTACTTC. It encodes CSAAHASGEQYF. This chain joins TRBV20-1 and TRBJ2-7; D unresolved. The germline V gene has CDR1 DFQATT and CDR2 SNEGSKA (reference sequence). The CDR3 sequence is 12 residues long.

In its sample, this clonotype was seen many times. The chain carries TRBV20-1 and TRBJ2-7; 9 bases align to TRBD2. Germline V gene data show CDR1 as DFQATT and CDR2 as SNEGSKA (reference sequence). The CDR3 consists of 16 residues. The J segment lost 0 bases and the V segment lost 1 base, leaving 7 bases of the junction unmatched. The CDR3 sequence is CSARGLAGRFSYEQYF. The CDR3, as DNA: TGCAGTGCTAGAGGGCTAGCGGGGCGGTTCTCCTACGAGCAGTACTTC.

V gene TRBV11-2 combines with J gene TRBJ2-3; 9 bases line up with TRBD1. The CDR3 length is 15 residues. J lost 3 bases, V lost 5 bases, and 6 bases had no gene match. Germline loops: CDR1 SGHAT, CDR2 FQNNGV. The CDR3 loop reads CASSRGTGKTDTQYF. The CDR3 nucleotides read TGTGCCAGCAGCCGCGGGACAGGGAAAACAGATACGCAGTATTTT.

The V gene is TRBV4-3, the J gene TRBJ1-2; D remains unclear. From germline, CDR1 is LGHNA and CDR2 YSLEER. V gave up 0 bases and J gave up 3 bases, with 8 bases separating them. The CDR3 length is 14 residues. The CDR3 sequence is CASSQDPSDYGYTF. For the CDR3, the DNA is TGCGCCAGCAGCCAAGATCCTTCCGACTATGGCTACACCTTC.

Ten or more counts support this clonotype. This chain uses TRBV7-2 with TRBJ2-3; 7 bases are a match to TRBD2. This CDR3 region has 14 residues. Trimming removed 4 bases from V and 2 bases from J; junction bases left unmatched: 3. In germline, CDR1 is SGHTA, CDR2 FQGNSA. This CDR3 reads CASSSSGTTDTQYF. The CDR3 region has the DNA TGTGCCAGCAGCTCCAGCGGGACCACAGATACGCAGTATTTT. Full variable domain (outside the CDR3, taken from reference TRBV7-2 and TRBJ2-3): GAGVSQSPSNKVTEKGKDVELRCDPISGHTALYWYRQSLGQGLEFLIYFQGNSAPDKSGLPSDRFSAERTGGSVSTLTIQRTQQEDSAVYLCASSSSGTTDTQYFGPGTRLTVL.

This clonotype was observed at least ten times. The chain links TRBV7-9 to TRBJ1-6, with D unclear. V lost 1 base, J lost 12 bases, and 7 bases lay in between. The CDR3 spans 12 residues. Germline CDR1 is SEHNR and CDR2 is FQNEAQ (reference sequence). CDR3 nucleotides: TGTGCCAGCAGCTTAGGGGAGGGACCCCTCCACTTT. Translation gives CASSLGEGPLHF. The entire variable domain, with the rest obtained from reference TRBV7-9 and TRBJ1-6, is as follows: DTGVSQNPRHKITKRGQNVTFRCDPISEHNRLYWYRQTLGQGPEFLTYFQNEAQLEKSRLLSDRFSAERPKGSFSTLEIQRTEQGDSAMYLCASSLGEGPLHFGNGTRLTVT.

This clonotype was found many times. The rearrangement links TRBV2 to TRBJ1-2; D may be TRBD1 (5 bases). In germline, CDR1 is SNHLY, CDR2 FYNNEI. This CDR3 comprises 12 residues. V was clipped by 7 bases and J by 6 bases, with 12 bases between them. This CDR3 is CASKGRGHGYTF. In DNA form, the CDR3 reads TGTGCCAGCAAGGGGCGGGGCCATGGCTACACCTTC.

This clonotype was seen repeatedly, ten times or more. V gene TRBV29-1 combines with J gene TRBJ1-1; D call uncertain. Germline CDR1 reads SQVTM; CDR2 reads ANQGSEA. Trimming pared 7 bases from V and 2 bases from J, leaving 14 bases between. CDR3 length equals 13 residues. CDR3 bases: TGCAGCGCTGCGCCGGGATTCAACACTGAAGCTTTCTTT. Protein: CSAAPGFNTEAFF.